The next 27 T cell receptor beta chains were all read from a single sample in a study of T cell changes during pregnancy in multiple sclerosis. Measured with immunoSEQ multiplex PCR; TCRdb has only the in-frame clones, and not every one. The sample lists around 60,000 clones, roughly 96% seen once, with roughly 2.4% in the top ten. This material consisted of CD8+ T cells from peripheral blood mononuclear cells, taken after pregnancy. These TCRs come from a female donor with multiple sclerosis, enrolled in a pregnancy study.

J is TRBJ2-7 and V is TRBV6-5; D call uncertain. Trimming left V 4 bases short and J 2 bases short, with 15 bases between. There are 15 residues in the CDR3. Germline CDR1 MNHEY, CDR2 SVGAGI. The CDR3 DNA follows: TGTGCCAGCAGTTTGGCTGTACGAAACACCTACGAGCAGTACTTC. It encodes CASSLAVRNTYEQYF.

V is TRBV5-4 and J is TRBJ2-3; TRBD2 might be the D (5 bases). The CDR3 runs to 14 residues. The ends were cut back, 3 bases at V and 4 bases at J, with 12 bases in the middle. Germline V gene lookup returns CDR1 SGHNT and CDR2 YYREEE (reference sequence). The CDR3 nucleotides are TGTGCCAGCAGCTCAGGAAATAGCGCAGATACGCAGTATTTT. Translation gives CASSSGNSADTQYF.

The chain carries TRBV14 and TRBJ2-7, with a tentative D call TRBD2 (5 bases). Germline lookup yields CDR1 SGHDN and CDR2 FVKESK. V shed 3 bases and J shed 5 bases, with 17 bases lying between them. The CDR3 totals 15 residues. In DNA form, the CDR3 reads TGTGCCAGCAGCCAGACGTGGGAGAGTTCCCACGAGCAGTACTTC. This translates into CASSQTWESSHEQYF.

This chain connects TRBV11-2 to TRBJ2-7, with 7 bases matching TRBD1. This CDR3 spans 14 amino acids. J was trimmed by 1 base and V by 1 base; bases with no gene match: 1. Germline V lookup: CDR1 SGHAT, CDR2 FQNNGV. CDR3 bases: TGTGCCAGCAGCTTAGGGACAGGTTCCTACGAGCAGTACTTC. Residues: CASSLGTGSYEQYF.

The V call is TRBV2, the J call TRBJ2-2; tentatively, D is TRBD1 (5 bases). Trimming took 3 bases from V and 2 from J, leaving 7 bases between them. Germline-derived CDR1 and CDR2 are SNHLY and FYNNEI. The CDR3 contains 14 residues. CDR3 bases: TGTGCCAGCAGTGATAGGACAAACACCGGGGAGCTGTTTTTT. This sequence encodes CASSDRTNTGELFF.

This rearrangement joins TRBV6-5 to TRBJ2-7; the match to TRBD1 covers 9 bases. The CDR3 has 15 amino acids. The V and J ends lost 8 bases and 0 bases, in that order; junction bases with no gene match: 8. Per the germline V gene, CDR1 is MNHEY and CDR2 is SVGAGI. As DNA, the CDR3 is TGTGCCAGCCTCGGGACAGGGAGGGACTCCTACGAGCAGTACTTC. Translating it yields CASLGTGRDSYEQYF.

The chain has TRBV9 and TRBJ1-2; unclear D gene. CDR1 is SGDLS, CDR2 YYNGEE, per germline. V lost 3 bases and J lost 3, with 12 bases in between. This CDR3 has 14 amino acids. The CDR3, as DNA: TGTGCCAGCAGCGCTGATCTGGCAGACTATGGCTACACCTTC. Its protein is CASSADLADYGYTF.

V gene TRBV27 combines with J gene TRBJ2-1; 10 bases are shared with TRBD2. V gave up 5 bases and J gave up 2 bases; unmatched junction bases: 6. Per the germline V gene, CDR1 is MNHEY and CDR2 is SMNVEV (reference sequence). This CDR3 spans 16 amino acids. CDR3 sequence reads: CASSASGRAAYNEQFF. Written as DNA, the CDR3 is TGTGCCAGCAGTGCTAGCGGGAGAGCTGCCTACAATGAGCAGTTCTTC.

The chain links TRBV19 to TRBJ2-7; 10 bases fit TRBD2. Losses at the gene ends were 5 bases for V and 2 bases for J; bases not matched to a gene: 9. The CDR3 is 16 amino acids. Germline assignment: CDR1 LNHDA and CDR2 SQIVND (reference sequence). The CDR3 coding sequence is TGTGCCAGTAGTTTTACTAGCGGGAACATTGCCTACGAGCAGTACTTC. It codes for CASSFTSGNIAYEQYF.

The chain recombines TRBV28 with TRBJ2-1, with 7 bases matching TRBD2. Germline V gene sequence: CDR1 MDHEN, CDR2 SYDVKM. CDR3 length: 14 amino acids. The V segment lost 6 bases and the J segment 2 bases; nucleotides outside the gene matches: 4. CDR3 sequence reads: CASRRAGAYNEQFF. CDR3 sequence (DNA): TGTGCCAGCAGGAGGGCGGGGGCCTACAATGAGCAGTTCTTC.

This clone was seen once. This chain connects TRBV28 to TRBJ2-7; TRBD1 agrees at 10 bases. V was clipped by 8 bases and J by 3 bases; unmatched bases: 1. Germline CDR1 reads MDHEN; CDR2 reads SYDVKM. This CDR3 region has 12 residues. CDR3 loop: CASRDRGYEQYF. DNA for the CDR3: TGTGCCAGCCGGGACAGGGGCTACGAGCAGTACTTC.

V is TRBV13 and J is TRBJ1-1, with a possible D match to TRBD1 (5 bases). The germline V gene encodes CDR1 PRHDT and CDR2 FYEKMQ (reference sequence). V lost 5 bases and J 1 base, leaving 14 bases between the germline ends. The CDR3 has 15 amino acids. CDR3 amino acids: CASSPAGDTNTEAFF. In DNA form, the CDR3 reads TGTGCCAGCAGCCCGGCGGGGGATACGAACACTGAAGCTTTCTTT.

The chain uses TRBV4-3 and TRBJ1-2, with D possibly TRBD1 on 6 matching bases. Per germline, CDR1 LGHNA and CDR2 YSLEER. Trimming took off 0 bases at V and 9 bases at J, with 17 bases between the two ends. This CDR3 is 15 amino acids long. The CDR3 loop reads CASSQDRGALRSYTF. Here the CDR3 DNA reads TGCGCCAGCAGCCAAGACCGGGGGGCCCTCCGGAGCTACACCTTC.

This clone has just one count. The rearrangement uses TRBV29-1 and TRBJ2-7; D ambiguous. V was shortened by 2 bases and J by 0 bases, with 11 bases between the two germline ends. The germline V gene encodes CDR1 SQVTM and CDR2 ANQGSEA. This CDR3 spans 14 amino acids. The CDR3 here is CSVELPGSSYEQYF. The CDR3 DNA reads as TGCAGCGTTGAACTACCAGGAAGCTCCTACGAGCAGTACTTC.

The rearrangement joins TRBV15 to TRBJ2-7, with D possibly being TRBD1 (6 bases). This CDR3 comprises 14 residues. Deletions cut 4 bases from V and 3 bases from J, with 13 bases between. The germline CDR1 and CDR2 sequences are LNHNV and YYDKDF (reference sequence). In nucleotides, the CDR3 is TGTGCCACCAGCACCGCCGACAGGCTCTACGAGCAGTACTTC. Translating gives CATSTADRLYEQYF.

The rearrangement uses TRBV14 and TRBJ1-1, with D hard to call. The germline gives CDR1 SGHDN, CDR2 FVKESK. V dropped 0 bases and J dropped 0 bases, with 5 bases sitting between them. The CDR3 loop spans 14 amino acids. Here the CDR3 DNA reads TGTGCCAGCAGCCAAGACCCTATGAACACTGAAGCTTTCTTT. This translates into CASSQDPMNTEAFF.

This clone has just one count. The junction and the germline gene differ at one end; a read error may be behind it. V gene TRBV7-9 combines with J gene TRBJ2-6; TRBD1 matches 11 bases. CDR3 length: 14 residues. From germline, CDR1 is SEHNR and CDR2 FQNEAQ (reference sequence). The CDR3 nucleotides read TGTGCCAGCAGCAAGGGACAGGGGGACAACGTCCTGACTTTC. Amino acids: CASSKGQGDNVLTF.

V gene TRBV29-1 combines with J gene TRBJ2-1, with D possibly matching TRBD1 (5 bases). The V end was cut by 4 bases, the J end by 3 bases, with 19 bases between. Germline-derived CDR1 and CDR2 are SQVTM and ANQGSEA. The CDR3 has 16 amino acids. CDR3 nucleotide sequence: TGCAGCGTTGGATTATCAGGGTCCCGCTACTACAATGAGCAGTTCTTC. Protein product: CSVGLSGSRYYNEQFF.

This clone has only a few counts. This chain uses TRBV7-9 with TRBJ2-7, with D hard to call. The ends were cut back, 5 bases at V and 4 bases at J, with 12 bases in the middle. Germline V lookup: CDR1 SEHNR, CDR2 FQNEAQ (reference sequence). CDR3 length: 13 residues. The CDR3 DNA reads TGTGCCAGCAGCCCACGGGTCGGGTACGAGCAGTACTTC. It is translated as CASSPRVGYEQYF. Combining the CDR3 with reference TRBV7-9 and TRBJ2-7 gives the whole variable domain DTGVSQNPRHKITKRGQNVTFRCDPISEHNRLYWYRQTLGQGPEFLTYFQNEAQLEKSRLLSDRFSAERPKGSFSTLEIQRTEQGDSAMYLCASSPRVGYEQYFGPGTRLTVT.

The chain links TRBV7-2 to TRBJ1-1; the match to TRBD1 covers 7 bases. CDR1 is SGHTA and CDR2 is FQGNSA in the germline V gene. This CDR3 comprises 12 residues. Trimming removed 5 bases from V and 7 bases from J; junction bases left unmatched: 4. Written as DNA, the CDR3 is TGTGCCAGCAGCGATGACAGGGATGAAGCTTTCTTT. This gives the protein CASSDDRDEAFF.

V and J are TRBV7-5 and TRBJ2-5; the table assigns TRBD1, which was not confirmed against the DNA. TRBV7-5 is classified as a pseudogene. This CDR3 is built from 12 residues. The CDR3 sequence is CAFFRGEETQYF. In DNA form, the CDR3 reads TGTGCCTTTTTCAGGGGGGAAGAGACCCAGTACTTC.

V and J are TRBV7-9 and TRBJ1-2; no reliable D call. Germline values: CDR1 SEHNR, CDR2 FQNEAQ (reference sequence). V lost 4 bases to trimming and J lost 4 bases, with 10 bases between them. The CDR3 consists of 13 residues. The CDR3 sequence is CASSSGDGYGYTF. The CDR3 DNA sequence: TGTGCCAGCAGCTCCGGGGATGGCTATGGCTACACCTTC. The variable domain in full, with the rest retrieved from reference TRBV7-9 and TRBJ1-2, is DTGVSQNPRHKITKRGQNVTFRCDPISEHNRLYWYRQTLGQGPEFLTYFQNEAQLEKSRLLSDRFSAERPKGSFSTLEIQRTEQGDSAMYLCASSSGDGYGYTFGSGTRLTVV.

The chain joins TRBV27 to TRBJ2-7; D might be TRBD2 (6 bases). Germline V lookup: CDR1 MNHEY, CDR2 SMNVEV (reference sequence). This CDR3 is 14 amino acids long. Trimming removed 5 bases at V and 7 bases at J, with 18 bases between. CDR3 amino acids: CASSPGTLIGEQYF. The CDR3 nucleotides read TGTGCCAGCAGTCCGGGGACTCTAATTGGAGAGCAGTACTTC.

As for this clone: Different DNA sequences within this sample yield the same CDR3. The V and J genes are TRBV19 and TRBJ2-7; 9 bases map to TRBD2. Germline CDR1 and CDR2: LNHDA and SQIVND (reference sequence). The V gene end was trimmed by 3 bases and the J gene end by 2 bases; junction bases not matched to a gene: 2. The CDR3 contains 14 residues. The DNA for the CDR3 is TGTGCCAGTAGTATGGCTAGCGGGACCTACGAGCAGTACTTC. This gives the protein CASSMASGTYEQYF.

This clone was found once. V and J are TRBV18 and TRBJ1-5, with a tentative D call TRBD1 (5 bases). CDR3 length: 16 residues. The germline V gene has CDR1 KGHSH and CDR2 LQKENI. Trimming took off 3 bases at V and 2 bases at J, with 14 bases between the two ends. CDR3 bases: TGTGCCAGCTCACCCGAAAAGGGGTTGGGCAATCAGCCCCAGCATTTT. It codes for CASSPEKGLGNQPQHF.

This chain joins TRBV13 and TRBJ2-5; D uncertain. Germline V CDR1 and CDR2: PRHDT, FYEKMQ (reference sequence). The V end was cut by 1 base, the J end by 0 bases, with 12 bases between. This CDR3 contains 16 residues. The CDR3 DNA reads TGTGCCAGCAGCTTAGCACGCGGCAAGTACCAAGAGACCCAGTACTTC. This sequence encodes CASSLARGKYQETQYF.

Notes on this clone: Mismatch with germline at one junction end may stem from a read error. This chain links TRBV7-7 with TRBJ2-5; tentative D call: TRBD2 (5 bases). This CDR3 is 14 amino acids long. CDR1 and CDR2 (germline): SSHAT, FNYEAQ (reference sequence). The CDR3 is CASSFRFGEETQYF. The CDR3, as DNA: TGTGCTAGCAGCTTCAGATTCGGGGAAGAGACCCAGTACTTC.